The 19 T cell receptor delta chains in this list originate from one sample, sequenced in a study of gamma-delta T cells after stem cell transplantation. TCRdb re-called the RT-PCR reads via CATT. The repertoire holds roughly 2,000 delta-chain clones, with 24% as singletons. Material for sequencing was gamma-delta T cells. The receptors originated from a human donor. It is not recorded whose cells these are; they may come from a transplant donor.

This clone is medium-sized in the sample. Other nucleotide sequences from this sample produce the same CDR3. The genes are TRDV2 and TRDJ1; 13 bases align to TRDD3. Unmatched junction bases numbered 8, after V lost 1 base and J lost 7 bases. This CDR3 spans 16 amino acids. The germline V gene has CDR1 GEAIGNYY and CDR2 EKD. CDR3 sequence (DNA): TGTGCCTGTGACACGCTAATACTGGGGGATACGGGTAAACTCATCTTT. It encodes CACDTLILGDTGKLIF.

This clone is deemed medium-sized. The chain carries TRDV2 and TRDJ1; 7 bases are shared with TRDD3. The germline gives CDR1 GEAIGNYY, CDR2 EKD. The V segment lost 1 base and the J segment 1 base; nucleotides outside the gene matches: 8. The CDR3 covers 16 residues. CDR3 amino acids: CACDTLVDTRTDKLIF. CDR3 nucleotide sequence: TGTGCCTGTGACACTCTCGTGGATACGCGCACCGATAAACTCATCTTT.

As regards this clone: A far larger clone is one base from this, pointing to a likely read error. The sample contains more than one DNA sequence encoding this CDR3. V gene TRDV2 combines with J gene TRDJ1; D unclear. Looked up from germline, CDR1 is GEAIGNYY and CDR2 is EKD. The ends were cut back, 0 bases at V and 0 bases at J, with 19 bases in the middle. This CDR3 spans 18 amino acids. CDR3 in amino acids: CACDTLLTPNSYTDKLIF. The CDR3 nucleotides read TGTGCCTGTGACACCCTGTTGACACCGAATTCATACACCGATAAACTCATCTTT.

In the case of this clone: A far larger clone is one base from this, pointing to a likely read error. The rearrangement joins TRDV1 to TRDJ1; 10 bases are shared with TRDD3. The CDR3 is 22 residues long. V trimming: 5 bases; J trimming: 5 bases; junction bases outside the gene matches: 29. Germline-derived CDR1 and CDR2 are TSWWSYY and QGS. CDR3 in amino acids: CALGKSPSPRRWGIPRGDKLIF. Written as DNA, the CDR3 is TGTGCTCTTGGGAAAAGTCCTTCCCCCCGTCGGTGGGGGATACCCCGCGGGGATAAACTCATCTTT.

This clone is medium-sized (0.01 to 0.1%) in the sample. This chain joins TRDV2 and TRDJ2, with D perhaps matching TRDD3 (5 bases). Trimming shortened V by 0 bases and J by 6 bases, and 16 bases separated the two germline ends. CDR1 is GEAIGNYY, CDR2 EKD, per germline. The CDR3 extends over 16 amino acids. CDR3 nucleotides: TGTGCCTGTGACACCGTTGGGGCCCGTGTGGCAGCACAACTCTTCTTT. Protein product: CACDTVGARVAAQLFF.

By share of the sample, this clone is medium-sized. The J gene is TRDJ1, the V gene TRDV2; 12 bases fit TRDD3. Germline CDR1 is GEAIGNYY and CDR2 is EKD. This CDR3 has 18 amino acids. J was trimmed by 3 bases and V by 0 bases; bases with no gene match: 10. The CDR3 spells CACDTMGTGGYSADKLIF. CDR3 nucleotide sequence: TGTGCCTGTGACACCATGGGGACTGGGGGATACTCGGCCGATAAACTCATCTTT.

This clone is medium-sized by share. V usage is TRDV1 and J usage is TRDJ1, with a possible D match to TRDD3 (6 bases). The germline V gene encodes CDR1 TSWWSYY and CDR2 QGS. Trimming cost V 9 bases and J 4 bases, with 42 bases left between them. The CDR3 is made up of 22 amino acids. CDR3 DNA sequence: TGTGCTCTCGCCGACGCCCCACCAGACGAGTCAAAATCGCCAGGGGGACTCGATAAACTCATCTTT. Translation gives CALADAPPDESKSPGGLDKLIF.

Only a few counts were recorded for this clone. A read error is likely here: a far larger clone is one base away. The sample carries other DNA sequences with the same CDR3. V usage is TRDV2 and J usage is TRDJ1, with 9 bases lining up with TRDD3. The V segment lost 6 bases and the J segment 1 base; nucleotides outside the gene matches: 14. The length of the CDR3 is 17 residues. Germline CDR1 GEAIGNYY, CDR2 EKD. The CDR3 DNA reads as TGTGCCTGTCTATCTATGGGGGATAATGCACCCACCGATAAACTCATCTTT. This encodes CACLSMGDNAPTDKLIF.

On this clone itself: A much larger clone is a single base away; this may be a read error. At the DNA level, this CDR3 is encoded by other sequences in the same sample as well. V usage is TRDV2 and J usage is TRDJ3; 8 positions agree with TRDD2. The CDR3 contains 28 residues. The germline gives CDR1 GEAIGNYY, CDR2 EKD. Trimming removed 0 bases from V and 18 bases from J; junction bases left unmatched: 51. The CDR3 is CACDTLPTLLWGPEKGTTPDRCCPLMFF. The CDR3, as DNA: TGTGCCTGTGACACCCTTCCTACCCTTTTGTGGGGGCCCGAGAAGGGGACTACACCCGACAGATGTTGTCCACTGATGTTTTTC.

This clone is classed as medium-sized. This chain joins TRDV2 and TRDJ1; 8 positions agree with TRDD3. The trim removed 0 bases at V and 3 bases at J, leaving 14 bases unmatched. The germline gives CDR1 GEAIGNYY, CDR2 EKD. CDR3 length: 18 amino acids. Here the CDR3 DNA reads TGTGCCTGTGACACCGTCGGTGGGGGATCCCAGGGGGCCGATAAACTCATCTTT. This codes for CACDTVGGGSQGADKLIF.

With respect to this clone: A far larger clone is one base from this, pointing to a likely read error. V is TRDV2 and J is TRDJ1; 12 nucleotides align to TRDD3. Per germline, CDR1 GEAIGNYY and CDR2 EKD. V dropped 0 bases and J dropped 0; count of bases not matched to a gene: 22. This CDR3 comprises 23 residues. The DNA for the CDR3 is TGTGCCTGTGACACCGTTAAGGTTCCTTTTCTGGGGGATACGACGGGTCACACCGATAAACTCATCTTT. Translation: CACDTVKVPFLGDTTGHTDKLIF.

Details on this clone: A far bigger clonotype differs at one base, so this is likely a read error. The chain has TRDV2 and TRDJ1; no clear D. V was pared by 3 bases and J by 3 bases, with 13 bases between. The CDR3 is 14 residues long. Germline CDR1 and CDR2: GEAIGNYY and EKD. CDR3 nucleotides: TGTGCCTGTGACGCTTTGATTAGCGCCGATAAACTCATCTTT. Residues: CACDALISADKLIF.

As concerns this clone: This DNA translates differently at residue 7 from the TCRdb protein, which is that of a much larger clone; a read error is likely, and the protein shown is the DNA's own translation. This rearrangement joins TRDV1 to TRDJ4; D may be TRDD3 (5 bases). Per germline, CDR1 TSWWSYY and CDR2 QGS. Trimming pared 4 bases from V and 7 bases from J, leaving 25 bases between. The CDR3 sequence is 16 residues long. The CDR3 sequence: CALGVLLLFGGEVLIF. In DNA, the CDR3 is TGTGCTCTTGGGGTACTTCTTCTTTTCGGGGGCGAGGTCCTGATCTTT.

Of note for this clone: It differs at one base from a far larger clone, so likely a read error. The gene calls are TRDV2 and TRDJ1; D is unclear. The germline V gene encodes CDR1 GEAIGNYY and CDR2 EKD. V dropped 3 bases and J dropped 2 bases, with 9 bases sitting between them. CDR3 length: 13 residues. CDR3 protein: CACDGLLTDKLIF. The CDR3 DNA sequence: TGTGCCTGTGACGGATTACTGACCGATAAACTCATCTTT.

Worth noting for this clone: It is likely a read error: a sequence one base away is far more abundant. The rearrangement joins TRDV2 to TRDJ1; the match to TRDD3 covers 8 bases. Germline loops: CDR1 GEAIGNYY, CDR2 EKD. The CDR3 is 14 amino acids. Unmatched junction bases numbered 8, after V lost 1 base and J lost 8 bases. CDR3 amino acids: CACDTLTGGLKLIF. CDR3 coding DNA: TGTGCCTGTGACACTCTAACTGGGGGTCTAAAACTCATCTTT.

This clone is termed medium-sized. The V call is TRDV2, the J call TRDJ1; 10 nucleotides line up with TRDD3. In germline, CDR1 is GEAIGNYY, CDR2 EKD. The ends lost 3 bases at V and 2 bases at J; junction bases unmatched: 11. The CDR3 is 17 amino acids. The CDR3 DNA is TGTGCCTGTGACCCCCTGTCCTGGGGGATAAGGACCGATAAACTCATCTTT. This translates into CACDPLSWGIRTDKLIF.

By sample fraction, this clone is medium-sized. The rearrangement uses TRDV2 and TRDJ1; TRDD3 matches 13 bases. Germline lookup yields CDR1 GEAIGNYY and CDR2 EKD. After removal of 0 bases from V and 0 bases from J, the junction contained 9 bases not matched to a gene. The CDR3 contains 19 residues. CDR3 residues: CACDTAERTGGYDTDKLIF. The CDR3 bases are TGTGCCTGTGACACCGCCGAACGTACTGGGGGATACGACACCGATAAACTCATCTTT.

In regard to this clone: A far larger clone is only one base removed, so a read error is likely. The chain recombines TRDV2 with TRDJ1; D gene unclear. Germline V gene sequence: CDR1 GEAIGNYY, CDR2 EKD. The CDR3 contains 14 residues. CDR3 in amino acids: CACDTVGYTDKFIF. CDR3 in DNA: TGTGCCTGTGACACCGTTGGGTACACCGATAAATTCATCTTT.

Points on this clone: It differs at one base from a far larger clone, so likely a read error. This chain joins TRDV2 and TRDJ1; 11 positions match TRDD3. Germline V gene data show CDR1 as GEAIGNYY and CDR2 as EKD. V lost 4 bases and J lost 6; bases outside the gene matches: 6. The length of the CDR3 is 14 residues. The DNA for the CDR3 is TGTGCCTGTGATATACTGGGGGATAACCATAAACTCATCTTT. Translating gives CACDILGDNHKLIF.